These T cell receptor beta chains were read from a single sample in a study of glioma-infiltrating T cells after dendritic cell vaccination. Sequencing was performed with immunoSEQ multiplex PCR; in TCRdb, only in-frame clones are kept and a portion is missing. This sample has roughly 100,000 clones, with nearly 90% found just once. The sample in question was blood, obtained after dendritic cell vaccination. The source of these receptors is a human donor with glioblastoma. The CDR3 runs from the conserved cysteine through the conserved F or W. D genes are given only for firm matches. Size tells how often a clone was seen (once, few, many) or the class of an expanded clone, and some rows leave it out.

v_call: TRBV2; clone_size: -; d_call: -; cdr3_length: 15; j_call: TRBJ2-2; cdr3_aa: CASTAQNIDTGELFF; cdr3_nt: TGTGCCAGCACAGCGCAAAACATAGACACCGGGGAGCTGTTTTTT
v_call: TRBV7-2; clone_size: -; d_call: TRBD1; cdr3_length: 13; j_call: TRBJ2-7; cdr3_aa: CASSLEGAYEQYF; cdr3_nt: TGTGCCAGCAGCTTAGAGGGGGCTTACGAGCAGTACTTC
v_call: TRBV6-1; clone_size: -; d_call: TRBD2; cdr3_length: 15; j_call: TRBJ2-1; cdr3_aa: CASSEGSGGVNEQFF; cdr3_nt: TGTGCCAGCAGTGAAGGGAGCGGGGGGGTAAATGAGCAGTTCTTC
v_call: TRBV15; clone_size: once; d_call: TRBD1; cdr3_length: 15; j_call: TRBJ2-7; cdr3_aa: CATSRGQGSPYEQYF; cdr3_nt: TGTGCCACCAGCAGAGGACAGGGTAGTCCCTACGAGCAGTACTTC
v_call: TRBV29-1; clone_size: -; d_call: -; cdr3_length: 18; j_call: TRBJ2-3; cdr3_aa: CSVEGTRGGEGQQGTQYF; cdr3_nt: TGCAGCGTTGAAGGAACCCGAGGGGGGGAGGGTCAGCAGGGTACGCAGTATTTT
v_call: TRBV4-1; clone_size: -; d_call: -; cdr3_length: 16; j_call: TRBJ1-2; cdr3_aa: CASSQDLPGGFYGYTF; cdr3_nt: TGCGCCAGCAGCCAAGATCTTCCGGGAGGGTTCTATGGCTACACCTTC
v_call: TRBV6-1; clone_size: -; d_call: -; cdr3_length: 17; j_call: TRBJ2-2; cdr3_aa: CASSEAASSRQTGELFF; cdr3_nt: TGTGCCAGCAGTGAAGCAGCTAGCAGCCGCCAGACCGGGGAGCTGTTTTTT
v_call: TRBV19; clone_size: -; d_call: -; cdr3_length: 16; j_call: TRBJ1-3; cdr3_aa: CASSMLTGSSGNTIYF; cdr3_nt: TGTGCCAGTAGTATGTTGACAGGAAGCTCTGGAAACACCATATATTTT
v_call: TRBV9; clone_size: -; d_call: TRBD2; cdr3_length: 16; j_call: TRBJ2-5; cdr3_aa: CASSTLAGGIQETQYF; cdr3_nt: TGTGCCAGCAGCACCCTAGCGGGGGGTATCCAAGAGACCCAGTACTTC
v_call: TRBV5-1; clone_size: -; d_call: -; cdr3_length: 16; j_call: TRBJ2-2; cdr3_aa: CASSPSPGLNTGELFF; cdr3_nt: TGCGCCAGCAGCCCCAGCCCAGGGCTAAACACCGGGGAGCTGTTTTTT
v_call: TRBV6-6; clone_size: -; d_call: -; cdr3_length: 14; j_call: TRBJ2-2; cdr3_aa: CASSYSSPGGELFF; cdr3_nt: TGTGCCAGCAGTTACTCGAGCCCAGGCGGGGAGCTGTTTTTT
v_call: TRBV29-1; clone_size: -; d_call: TRBD2; cdr3_length: 16; j_call: TRBJ2-7; cdr3_aa: CSVEDEGGRSSYEQYF; cdr3_nt: TGCAGCGTTGAAGATGAAGGCGGGAGGAGCTCCTACGAGCAGTACTTC
v_call: TRBV27; clone_size: -; d_call: TRBD1; cdr3_length: 14; j_call: TRBJ2-3; cdr3_aa: CASSQGASPDTQYF; cdr3_nt: TGTGCCAGCAGCCAGGGGGCCAGCCCAGATACGCAGTATTTT
v_call: TRBV5-5; clone_size: few; d_call: -; cdr3_length: 14; j_call: TRBJ2-5; cdr3_aa: CASSPAANQETQYF; cdr3_nt: TGTGCCAGCAGCCCGGCGGCGAATCAAGAGACCCAGTACTTC
v_call: TRBV5-1; clone_size: -; d_call: TRBD1; cdr3_length: 13; j_call: TRBJ1-1; cdr3_aa: CASSSDRGRVAFF; cdr3_nt: TGCGCCAGCAGCTCAGACAGGGGAAGGGTAGCTTTCTTT
v_call: TRBV28; clone_size: -; d_call: -; cdr3_length: 15; j_call: TRBJ1-2; cdr3_aa: CASSLSGQGWYGYTF; cdr3_nt: TGTGCCAGCAGTTTATCAGGGCAGGGGTGGTATGGCTACACCTTC
v_call: TRBV10-3; clone_size: once; d_call: -; cdr3_length: 13; j_call: TRBJ2-5; cdr3_aa: CAISATGSETQYF; cdr3_nt: TGTGCCATCAGCGCGACAGGTTCGGAGACCCAGTACTTC
v_call: TRBV11-3; clone_size: once; d_call: -; cdr3_length: 13; j_call: TRBJ2-1; cdr3_aa: CASSLRNYNEQFF; cdr3_nt: TGTGCCAGCAGCTTACGTAACTACAATGAGCAGTTCTTC
v_call: TRBV10-3; clone_size: -; d_call: -; cdr3_length: 15; j_call: TRBJ1-5; cdr3_aa: CAISESGRGDQPQHF; cdr3_nt: TGTGCCATCAGTGAGTCGGGGAGGGGCGATCAGCCCCAGCATTTT
v_call: TRBV10-2; clone_size: -; d_call: TRBD1; cdr3_length: 14; j_call: TRBJ2-7; cdr3_aa: CASSGGQGVHEQYF; cdr3_nt: TGCGCCAGCAGTGGGGGACAGGGTGTTCACGAGCAGTACTTC
v_call: TRBV10-1; clone_size: -; d_call: -; cdr3_length: 14; j_call: TRBJ2-3; cdr3_aa: CASSPGTSTDTQYF; cdr3_nt: TGCGCCAGCAGTCCCGGGACTAGCACAGATACGCAGTATTTT
v_call: TRBV9; clone_size: once; d_call: -; cdr3_length: 15; j_call: TRBJ2-5; cdr3_aa: CASSPIGSSRETQYF; cdr3_nt: TGTGCCAGCAGCCCAATAGGGTCTAGCCGGGAGACCCAGTACTTC
v_call: TRBV6-5; clone_size: few; d_call: -; cdr3_length: 13; j_call: TRBJ2-7; cdr3_aa: CASSYSRVSEQYF; cdr3_nt: TGTGCCAGCAGTTACTCCAGGGTTAGCGAGCAGTACTTC
v_call: TRBV14; clone_size: -; d_call: -; cdr3_length: 14; j_call: TRBJ2-2; cdr3_aa: CASSQNSNTGELFF; cdr3_nt: TGTGCCAGCAGCCAAAACAGCAACACCGGGGAGCTGTTTTTT
v_call: TRBV5-1; clone_size: -; d_call: TRBD1; cdr3_length: 15; j_call: TRBJ2-2; cdr3_aa: CASSLGDRNTGELFF; cdr3_nt: TGCGCCAGCAGCTTGGGGGACAGGAACACCGGGGAGCTGTTTTTT
v_call: TRBV5-1; clone_size: -; d_call: TRBD1; cdr3_length: 15; j_call: TRBJ1-1; cdr3_aa: CASSLWTGGNTEAFF; cdr3_nt: TGCGCCAGCAGCTTGTGGACAGGGGGAAACACTGAAGCTTTCTTT
v_call: TRBV29-1; clone_size: -; d_call: TRBD2; cdr3_length: 15; j_call: TRBJ2-3; cdr3_aa: CSVSTSGSFTDTQYF; cdr3_nt: TGCAGCGTCTCGACTAGCGGGAGCTTCACAGATACGCAGTATTTT
v_call: TRBV5-1; clone_size: -; d_call: TRBD2; cdr3_length: 18; j_call: TRBJ2-1; cdr3_aa: CASSLAPLIAGGDNEQFF; cdr3_nt: TGCGCCAGCAGCTTGGCCCCCCTAATAGCGGGAGGCGACAATGAGCAGTTCTTC
v_call: TRBV19; clone_size: -; d_call: -; cdr3_length: 16; j_call: TRBJ1-5; cdr3_aa: CASSILPQGSNQPQHF; cdr3_nt: TGTGCCAGTAGTATACTCCCACAGGGAAGCAATCAGCCCCAGCATTTT
v_call: TRBV7-9; clone_size: -; d_call: TRBD1; cdr3_length: 15; j_call: TRBJ1-2; cdr3_aa: CASSLTSGTDYGYTF; cdr3_nt: TGTGCCAGCAGCTTAACATCCGGGACAGACTATGGCTACACCTTC
v_call: TRBV9; clone_size: -; d_call: -; cdr3_length: 23; j_call: TRBJ1-5; cdr3_aa: CASSVIVSGSAAPTVYSNQPQHF; cdr3_nt: TGTGCCAGCAGCGTAATAGTGTCCGGGTCGGCGGCCCCAACTGTATATAGCAATCAGCCCCAGCATTTT
v_call: TRBV6-5; clone_size: -; d_call: -; cdr3_length: 15; j_call: TRBJ1-3; cdr3_aa: CASRTSGVSGNTIYF; cdr3_nt: TGTGCCAGCAGAACCTCAGGGGTCTCTGGAAACACCATATATTTT
v_call: TRBV15; clone_size: -; d_call: TRBD2; cdr3_length: 16; j_call: TRBJ2-2; cdr3_aa: CATSSRLAGGTGELFF; cdr3_nt: TGTGCCACCAGCAGTCGACTAGCGGGGGGCACCGGGGAGCTGTTTTTT
v_call: TRBV5-6; clone_size: -; d_call: -; cdr3_length: 13; j_call: TRBJ2-7; cdr3_aa: CASSAGQMYEQYF; cdr3_nt: TGTGCCAGCAGCGCCGGACAGATGTACGAGCAGTACTTC
v_call: TRBV5-1; clone_size: -; d_call: TRBD1; cdr3_length: 14; j_call: TRBJ1-1; cdr3_aa: CASSKTGEFVEAFF; cdr3_nt: TGCGCCAGCAGCAAAACAGGGGAGTTTGTAGAAGCTTTCTTT
v_call: TRBV18; clone_size: -; d_call: TRBD1; cdr3_length: 15; j_call: TRBJ2-7; cdr3_aa: CASSPIGTDSYEQYF; cdr3_nt: TGTGCCAGCTCACCAATCGGGACAGATTCCTACGAGCAGTACTTC
v_call: TRBV30; clone_size: -; d_call: -; cdr3_length: 13; j_call: TRBJ2-5; cdr3_aa: CAWSISIQETQYF; cdr3_nt: TGTGCCTGGAGTATATCTATCCAAGAGACCCAGTACTTC
v_call: TRBV10-3; clone_size: -; d_call: TRBD1; cdr3_length: 15; j_call: TRBJ1-4; cdr3_aa: CAISEYQGADEKLFF; cdr3_nt: TGTGCCATCAGTGAGTACCAGGGGGCGGATGAAAAACTGTTTTTT
v_call: TRBV2; clone_size: -; d_call: TRBD1; cdr3_length: 18; j_call: TRBJ2-7; cdr3_aa: CASSLGQGHSIYSYEQYF; cdr3_nt: TGTGCCAGCAGCCTCGGACAGGGGCACTCAATCTACTCCTACGAGCAGTACTTC
v_call: TRBV2; clone_size: -; d_call: -; cdr3_length: 14; j_call: TRBJ1-4; cdr3_aa: CASSNRDSNEKLFF; cdr3_nt: TGTGCCAGCAGTAACCGGGACTCTAATGAAAAACTGTTTTTT
v_call: TRBV29-1; clone_size: -; d_call: TRBD1; cdr3_length: 12; j_call: TRBJ1-2; cdr3_aa: CSVGTGTYGYTF; cdr3_nt: TGCAGCGTTGGGACAGGGACCTATGGCTACACCTTC
v_call: TRBV4-2; clone_size: -; d_call: TRBD1; cdr3_length: 15; j_call: TRBJ1-5; cdr3_aa: CASSQAGGGNQPQHF; cdr3_nt: TGTGCCAGCAGCCAAGCAGGGGGCGGGAATCAGCCCCAGCATTTT
v_call: TRBV7-9; clone_size: -; d_call: TRBD2; cdr3_length: 13; j_call: TRBJ2-5; cdr3_aa: CASSRGGQETQYF; cdr3_nt: TGTGCCAGCAGCCGGGGGGGCCAAGAGACCCAGTACTTC
v_call: TRBV10-3; clone_size: -; d_call: -; cdr3_length: 13; j_call: TRBJ1-3; cdr3_aa: CAISDSSGNTIYF; cdr3_nt: TGTGCCATCAGTGACAGCTCTGGAAACACCATATATTTT
v_call: TRBV9; clone_size: -; d_call: -; cdr3_length: 15; j_call: TRBJ1-4; cdr3_aa: CASSTRQAENEKLFF; cdr3_nt: TGTGCCAGCAGCACGAGACAGGCGGAAAATGAAAAACTGTTTTTT
v_call: TRBV6-1; clone_size: -; d_call: -; cdr3_length: 14; j_call: TRBJ2-4; cdr3_aa: CASSENTGTPIQYF; cdr3_nt: TGTGCCAGCAGTGAGAACACCGGGACACCGATTCAGTACTTC
v_call: TRBV30; clone_size: few; d_call: TRBD1; cdr3_length: 14; j_call: TRBJ2-7; cdr3_aa: CAWSNRDRDYEQYF; cdr3_nt: TGTGCCTGGAGTAACAGGGACAGAGACTACGAGCAGTACTTC
v_call: TRBV10-3; clone_size: -; d_call: -; cdr3_length: 15; j_call: TRBJ1-5; cdr3_aa: CATQDGGGLNQPQHF; cdr3_nt: TGTGCCACCCAGGACGGCGGGGGCCTCAATCAGCCCCAGCATTTT
v_call: TRBV30; clone_size: -; d_call: TRBD1; cdr3_length: 17; j_call: TRBJ1-1; cdr3_aa: CAWSWGTALLLNTEAFF; cdr3_nt: TGTGCCTGGAGTTGGGGGACAGCCCTCCTTTTGAACACTGAAGCTTTCTTT
v_call: TRBV29-1; clone_size: -; d_call: -; cdr3_length: 14; j_call: TRBJ2-1; cdr3_aa: CSVASGVPSNEQFF; cdr3_nt: TGCAGCGTGGCGTCCGGGGTACCTTCCAATGAGCAGTTCTTC
v_call: TRBV18; clone_size: -; d_call: -; cdr3_length: 16; j_call: TRBJ2-5; cdr3_aa: CASSPLQGPIGETQYF; cdr3_nt: TGTGCCAGCTCACCCCTACAGGGTCCCATCGGGGAGACCCAGTACTTC
v_call: TRBV6-1; clone_size: -; d_call: TRBD1; cdr3_length: 16; j_call: TRBJ1-6; cdr3_aa: CASSDPPGTGNSPLHF; cdr3_nt: TGTGCCAGCAGTGACCCCCCCGGGACAGGGAATTCACCCCTCCACTTT
v_call: TRBV5-1; clone_size: -; d_call: -; cdr3_length: 15; j_call: TRBJ1-1; cdr3_aa: CASSLETRMNTEAFF; cdr3_nt: TGCGCCAGCAGCTTGGAAACAAGAATGAACACTGAAGCTTTCTTT
v_call: TRBV11-2; clone_size: once; d_call: -; cdr3_length: 15; j_call: TRBJ2-7; cdr3_aa: CASSLGAYSSYEQYF; cdr3_nt: TGTGCCAGCAGCTTGGGCGCATATTCATCCTACGAGCAGTACTTC
v_call: TRBV19; clone_size: -; d_call: TRBD1; cdr3_length: 15; j_call: TRBJ1-3; cdr3_aa: CASSTETGRGNTIYF; cdr3_nt: TGTGCCAGTAGTACCGAGACAGGGCGAGGAAACACCATATATTTT
v_call: TRBV4-1; clone_size: -; d_call: TRBD1; cdr3_length: 16; j_call: TRBJ2-7; cdr3_aa: CASSVRRGTVSYEQYF; cdr3_nt: TGCGCCAGCAGCGTCCGTAGGGGGACAGTCTCCTACGAGCAGTACTTC
v_call: TRBV5-4; clone_size: -; d_call: TRBD1; cdr3_length: 14; j_call: TRBJ1-1; cdr3_aa: CASSPGQPGTEAFF; cdr3_nt: TGTGCCAGCAGCCCGGGACAGCCAGGCACTGAAGCTTTCTTT
v_call: TRBV6-1; clone_size: -; d_call: -; cdr3_length: 13; j_call: TRBJ2-3; cdr3_aa: CASSGTFTDTQYF; cdr3_nt: TGTGCCAGCAGTGGGACATTCACAGATACGCAGTATTTT